These 15 T cell receptor beta chains were all obtained from the same sample, sequenced in a study of T cell responses to AZD1222 COVID-19 vaccine. Assay: immunoSEQ multiplex PCR; the TCRdb copy retains only in-frame clones and omits some. The data hold 95,000 to 130,000 clones, with 92% observed a single time. The sample here was peripheral blood, taken 28 days after the second AZD1222 dose. Source of these receptors: an adult who received the AZD1222 COVID-19 vaccine.

This clone was recorded once. V is TRBV14 and J is TRBJ2-7, with 8 bases fitting TRBD2. This CDR3 spans 16 amino acids. The junction had 7 bases not matched to a gene; V was cut back by 3 bases and J by 0 bases. In germline, CDR1 is SGHDN, CDR2 FVKESK. The CDR3: CASSQLGGRSSYEQYF. In DNA form, the CDR3 reads TGTGCCAGCAGCCAGCTAGGCGGGAGGAGCTCCTACGAGCAGTACTTC.

This chain joins TRBV30 and TRBJ1-6; D is uncertain. CDR1 and CDR2 (germline): GTSNPN, SVGIG (reference sequence). Trimming removed 0 bases at V and 5 bases at J, with 5 bases between. The CDR3 has 13 residues. CDR3 sequence: CAWSVGNNSPLHF. DNA of the CDR3: TGTGCCTGGAGTGTTGGAAATAATTCACCCCTCCACTTT.

This sequence joins TRBV6-5 and TRBJ1-1; TRBD1 might be the D (5 bases). V shed 7 bases and J shed 1 base, with 13 bases lying between them. There are 14 residues in the CDR3. CDR1 MNHEY and CDR2 SVGAGI come from the germline V gene. Here the CDR3 reads CASISGTANTEAFF. The CDR3 bases are TGTGCCAGCATTTCCGGGACGGCGAACACTGAAGCTTTCTTT.

The sample holds one count of this clone. The rearrangement links TRBV19 to TRBJ2-1; possible D gene TRBD2, 6 bases. This CDR3 has 17 residues. CDR1 and CDR2 (germline): LNHDA, SQIVND (reference sequence). V lost 3 bases and J 8 bases, leaving 23 bases between the germline ends. CDR3 amino acids: CASSMGLWGERRHEQFF. In nucleotides, the CDR3 is TGTGCCAGTAGTATGGGCCTTTGGGGGGAGCGACGGCATGAGCAGTTCTTC.

This chain joins TRBV30 and TRBJ1-5; 7 positions agree with TRBD1. CDR3 length: 17 amino acids. Losses at the gene ends were 2 bases for V and 3 bases for J; bases not matched to a gene: 13. Germline V gives CDR1 GTSNPN, CDR2 SVGIG (reference sequence). The CDR3 DNA reads as TGTGCCTGGAGTAAACACCCTTCCACAGGGGACAATCAGCCCCAGCATTTT. This sequence encodes CAWSKHPSTGDNQPQHF.

CDR3: CASSIVGAGGSPLHF. The CDR3 DNA sequence: TGTGCCAGCAGCATCGTTGGTGCCGGAGGGTCACCCCTCCACTTT. The chain carries TRBV6-5 and TRBJ1-6; D uncertain. V was cut by 6 bases and J by 10 bases, with 19 bases left in between. This CDR3 is built from 15 residues. The germline CDR1 and CDR2 sequences are MNHEY and SVGAGI.

The genes are TRBV28 and TRBJ1-2, with 7 positions matching TRBD1. This CDR3 comprises 13 residues. Per the germline V gene, CDR1 is MDHEN and CDR2 is SYDVKM. The J segment lost 5 bases and the V segment lost 4 bases, leaving 4 bases of the junction unmatched. The CDR3 reads CASSSPQGYGYTF. CDR3 nucleotide sequence: TGTGCCAGCAGTTCTCCACAGGGGTATGGCTACACCTTC.

This rearrangement joins TRBV18 to TRBJ2-1; 8 bases fit TRBD2. Germline-derived CDR1 and CDR2 are KGHSH and LQKENI. The junction had 7 bases not matched to a gene; V was cut back by 2 bases and J by 4 bases. There are 16 residues in the CDR3. The CDR3 protein is CASSPTSGIEYNEQFF. The CDR3 DNA reads as TGTGCCAGCTCACCAACTAGCGGAATTGAGTACAATGAGCAGTTCTTC.

This rearrangement joins TRBV5-1 to TRBJ2-3; D uncertain. The V gene lost 7 bases and the J gene lost 3 bases, with 12 bases spanning the gap. The CDR3 runs 13 residues. Germline V gene lookup returns CDR1 SGHRS and CDR2 YFSETQ. Here the CDR3 DNA reads TGCGCCAGCTCCCCTCGTGTGACAGATACGCAGTATTTT. Residues: CASSPRVTDTQYF.

V gene TRBV6-4 combines with J gene TRBJ2-2, with D perhaps TRBD1 (5 bases). The CDR3 is 15 amino acids. CDR1 and CDR2 (germline): MRHNA, SNTAGT. Trimming left V 3 bases short and J 4 bases short, with 12 bases between. The CDR3 sequence is CASSEGDSPTGELFF. The CDR3 bases are TGTGCCAGCAGTGAAGGAGACAGCCCCACCGGGGAGCTGTTTTTT.

This chain links TRBV19 with TRBJ2-1; TRBD2 matches 8 bases. This CDR3 spans 16 amino acids. The J segment lost 0 bases and the V segment lost 7 bases, leaving 8 bases of the junction unmatched. Germline V CDR1 and CDR2: LNHDA, SQIVND (reference sequence). The CDR3 DNA follows: TGTGCCAGTACCTCTCACCTAGCGGGCTCCTACAATGAGCAGTTCTTC. The encoded protein is CASTSHLAGSYNEQFF. Together with reference TRBV19 and TRBJ2-1, the CDR3 gives the full variable domain: DGGITQSPKYLFRKEGQNVTLSCEQNLNHDAMYWYRQDPGQGLRLIYYSQIVNDFQKGDIAEGYSVSREKKESFPLTVTSAQKNPTAFYLCASTSHLAGSYNEQFFGPGTRLTVL.

The J gene is TRBJ1-2, the V gene TRBV28; D not resolved. Trimming took 6 bases from V and 2 from J, leaving 7 bases between them. The germline V gene encodes CDR1 MDHEN and CDR2 SYDVKM. This CDR3 contains 12 residues. CDR3 amino acids: CASRPLNYGYTF. DNA of the CDR3: TGTGCCAGCAGACCATTAAACTATGGCTACACCTTC.

This clone was counted only a few times. The chain joins TRBV9 to TRBJ1-2; D is undetermined. The V end was cut by 0 bases, the J end by 12 bases, with 15 bases between. Germline V gives CDR1 SGDLS, CDR2 YYNGEE. CDR3 size: 13 residues. CDR3 DNA sequence: TGTGCCAGCAGCGTAGATAAGGTCGTTTTGGACACCTTC. Translating it yields CASSVDKVVLDTF.

The chain is built from TRBV30 and TRBJ1-4; D gene unclear. Germline V gene data show CDR1 as GTSNPN and CDR2 as SVGIG (reference sequence). The CDR3 sequence is 12 residues long. The V end was cut by 4 bases, the J end by 8 bases, with 11 bases between. CDR3 DNA sequence: TGTGCCTGGAACCTCCAAGGCGAAAAACTGTTTTTT. Protein product: CAWNLQGEKLFF.

The chain joins TRBV9 to TRBJ1-3; D is perhaps TRBD1 (5 bases). The CDR3 is 16 residues long. V was pared by 4 bases and J by 1 base, with 15 bases between. The germline V gene has CDR1 SGDLS and CDR2 YYNGEE. The chain's CDR3 is CASSPRWGVSGNTIYF. The DNA for the CDR3 is TGTGCCAGCAGCCCGCGGTGGGGGGTATCTGGAAACACCATATATTTT.